Listed here is a single T cell receptor beta chain. Antigen: not known. The sample belongs to a study of cytomegalovirus exposure and HLA in healthy donors. Study results and limitations: Specificity of three CMV-associated chains for CMV antigens was verified in vitro.

It was the approximately 120-subject validation cohort, separate from the approximately 690-subject first cohort, to which the donors belonged. TCRdb's table, derived via immunoSEQ multiplex PCR, lists solely in-frame clones and lacks some. The sample holds over 85,000 clones; over 75% are singletons and the top ten take 1.4% to 1.5%. The CDR3 contains 15 residues. Germline loops: CDR1 SNHLY, CDR2 FYNNEI. Trimming took 7 bases from V and 3 from J; bases not matched to a gene: 6. The source is a woman aged 25 to 39 in good health and CMV-seropositive. Sequenced input: PBMCs. This chain connects TRBV2 to TRBJ2-1; 10 positions match TRBD1. The CDR3 region has the DNA TGTGCCAGCAAAAAGGGACAGGGGAACTACAATGAGCAGTTCTTC. This translates into CASKKGQGNYNEQFF.